The clone carrying this T cell receptor beta chain showed up many times. Time point noted: patch test 2, 6 weeks after DPC sensitization. Treatment of the sample: therapeutic diphenylcyclopropenone sensitization with weekly scalp DPC. Suited to DPC and affected by alopecia, the donors ranged from 18 to 70 years old. The study's library attached unique molecular identifiers to single cDNA molecules. As handled by the study authors: Per sample, the median was about 88,000 TCRs, with values from around 25,000 to 690,000. Using its own MiXCR run on the RACE reads, TCRdb lists one record per CDR3 protein. The authors' filters were not applied to this entry. The sample lists just over 40,000 distinct CDR3 sequences; approximately 3.5% were seen once. The sample belongs to a study of human T cells and chemical hapten exposure. The overall study: Sensitization applied 2% DPC to about 2 cm by about 2 cm of upper inner arm skin.

The origin of this receptor is a man aged 35 to 55 with alopecia areata. Some clones in this sample may be carry-over from other donors' samples. The sample here was whole blood, taken in connection with sensitization to the hapten diphenylcyclopropenone (DPC).

In DNA, the CDR3 is TGCGCCAGCAGCCAAGATCAGGGAGCGGGAGGGCAGAGTGAGCAGTTCTTC. Its protein product is CASSQDQGAGGQSEQFF. This chain links TRBV4-1 with TRBJ2-1; 10 bases are shared with TRBD2. Trimming cost V 0 bases and J 9 bases; bases outside gene matches: 11. The germline V gene encodes CDR1 MGHRA and CDR2 YSYEKL. The CDR3 is 17 amino acids.